This T cell receptor (beta chain) was documented in a study of HIV-infected patients and healthy controls. The CDR3 loop spans 12 amino acids. The germline V gene encodes CDR1 MNHEY and CDR2 SVGAGI. Trimming took 5 bases from V and 7 from J, leaving 6 bases between them. The repertoire came from unfractionated whole blood and reflected all unsorted peripheral T cells. General study findings and limits: Compared with untreated HIV+ repertoires, healthy controls showed roughly threefold more distinct CDR3s and higher Shannon diversity.

Around 530 ng RNA was reverse transcribed with alpha and beta constant-region primers. Alpha and beta chain libraries were made separately by chain-specific third strand synthesis with multiplexing indices. One entry per CDR3 protein results from TCRdb running MiXCR on the 5' RACE reads. The table lists approximately 9,400 distinct CDR3 sequences, around 7.5% of them singletons. By sample fraction, this clonotype is medium-sized. Its antigen remains unknown. This rearrangement joins TRBV6-5 to TRBJ1-6, with TRBD1 as a possible D gene (5 bases). The receptor's source is an adult in good health. The sample taken for sequencing was blood. CDR3: CASSRQNSPLHF. The CDR3 DNA reads TGTGCCAGCAGTCGACAGAATTCACCCCTCCACTTT.